The 18 T cell receptor beta chains reported below all come from one sample, sequenced in a study of persistence of HIV-infected CD4 T cells. Antigens of these TCRs are unknown. Anti-CD3/anti-CD28 beads served as a nonspecific positive control stimulus. CD4+ T cells upregulating both CD40 ligand and CD69 were sorted as responding cells. Sequencing used immunoSEQ version 4 in survey mode. TCRdb's copy holds only in-frame clones and misses some; the assay was immunoSEQ multiplex PCR. Of tens of thousands of clones detected, roughly nine tenths appear once; the ten largest clones hold less than 2%. This sample comprised CD4+ T cells sorted from PBMCs after approximately 19-hour stimulation, obtained from a patient who received antiretroviral therapy. Every receptor here comes from an adult man with HIV who was CMV-seropositive.

This sequence joins TRBV9 and TRBJ2-3; D unresolved. Germline assignment: CDR1 SGDLS and CDR2 YYNGEE. This CDR3 region has 12 residues. Between the trimmed V and J ends, which lost 4 bases and 2 bases, there was a span of 5 bases. The CDR3 region has the DNA TGTGCCAGCAGCCTGGACACAGATACGCAGTATTTT. Encoded protein: CASSLDTDTQYF.

With regard to this clone: An end of the junction does not agree with germline; a read error may underlie this. V usage is TRBV5-1 and J usage is TRBJ1-2; D perhaps matches TRBD1 (5 bases). The CDR3 runs 14 residues. Germline V gene sequence: CDR1 SGHRS, CDR2 YFSETQ. The CDR3 spells CASSYSGTAMHSLF. CDR3 coding DNA: TGCGCCAGCTCATACTCCGGGACGGCGATGCACAGCCTCTTC.

In this sample, this clone turned up a few times. The CDR3 loop is CASSPAATQGYTF. In DNA, the CDR3 is TGTGCCAGCAGTCCTGCCGCGACCCAGGGCTACACCTTC. The chain joins TRBV5-4 to TRBJ1-2; D remains unclear. This CDR3 contains 13 residues. Germline CDR1 is SGHNT and CDR2 is YYREEE (reference sequence). With 5 bases removed from V and 8 bases from J, the gap between germline ends came to 16 bases.

V gene TRBV5-1 combines with J gene TRBJ2-3; 9 bases match TRBD1. V lost 6 bases and J lost 1; bases outside the gene matches: 9. Germline CDR1 is SGHRS and CDR2 is YFSETQ. The CDR3 consists of 16 residues. The CDR3 DNA follows: TGCGCCAGCACCAAGGGGGACAGGGCGGGCACAGATACGCAGTATTTT. It yields the protein CASTKGDRAGTDTQYF.

This clone was seen a handful of times. The chain is built from TRBV5-4 and TRBJ2-2, with TRBD1 matching 9 bases. The CDR3 is 13 amino acids. Trimming at V came to 4 bases and at J to 9 bases, leaving 4 bases not matched to a gene. In germline, CDR1 is SGHNT, CDR2 YYREEE (reference sequence). CDR3 nucleotides: TGTGCCAGCAGCCCGGGACAGGGTTGGGAGCTGTTTTTT. This encodes CASSPGQGWELFF.

The chain has TRBV10-1 and TRBJ2-2; no reliable D call. CDR3 size: 13 residues. Germline V CDR1 and CDR2: WNHNN, SYGVQD (reference sequence). The V end was cut by 6 bases, the J end by 8 bases, with 13 bases between. The DNA for the CDR3 is TGCGCCAGCAGCCACTTCGGCAGGGGGGAGCTGTTTTTT. Amino acid sequence: CASSHFGRGELFF.

The chain is built from TRBV27 and TRBJ2-3; TRBD2 matches 13 bases. The V gene end was trimmed by 6 bases and the J gene end by 8 bases; junction bases not matched to a gene: 11. Germline values: CDR1 MNHEY, CDR2 SMNVEV (reference sequence). This CDR3 has 16 amino acids. The CDR3 DNA sequence: TGTGCCAGCAGCCGCACTAGGACTAGCGGGGGCGGTACGCAGTATTTT. Amino acid sequence: CASSRTRTSGGGTQYF.

The rearrangement links TRBV28 to TRBJ1-5; D may be TRBD1 (6 bases). Germline values: CDR1 MDHEN, CDR2 SYDVKM. This CDR3 comprises 15 residues. Deletions cut 1 base from V and 5 bases from J, with 12 bases between. CDR3 sequence reads: CASSLLKQGYQPQHF. In nucleotides, the CDR3 is TGTGCCAGCAGTTTATTGAAACAGGGATATCAGCCCCAGCATTTT. Based on the CDR3 plus reference TRBV28 and TRBJ1-5, the full variable domain is DVKVTQSSRYLVKRTGEKVFLECVQDMDHENMFWYRQDPGLGLRLIYFSYDVKMKEKGDIPEGYSVSREKKERFSLILESASTNQTSMYLCASSLLKQGYQPQHFGDGTRLSIL.

This clone came up once. The rearrangement uses TRBV7-2 and TRBJ1-3; D perhaps matches TRBD1 (5 bases). The CDR3 has 16 amino acids. With 0 bases removed from V and 0 bases from J, the gap between germline ends came to 9 bases. CDR1 SGHTA and CDR2 FQGNSA come from the germline V gene. Written as DNA, the CDR3 is TGTGCCAGCAGCTTAGCGGGGGGGTTCTCTGGAAACACCATATATTTT. Translated: CASSLAGGFSGNTIYF.

V gene TRBV10-3 combines with J gene TRBJ2-3; 10 bases align to TRBD1. V shed 8 bases and J 2 bases; nucleotides not matched to a gene: 1. The CDR3 runs 13 residues. The V gene's germline CDR1 is ENHRY and CDR2 SYGVKD. CDR3 in amino acids: CAIGTGDTDTQYF. DNA of the CDR3: TGTGCCATCGGGACAGGGGACACAGATACGCAGTATTTT.

The chain carries TRBV18 and TRBJ1-1; a weak D match, TRBD1 (5 bases). The CDR3 is 13 residues long. The germline gives CDR1 KGHSH, CDR2 LQKENI. V lost 6 bases, J lost 5 bases, and 13 bases lay in between. The chain's CDR3 is CASSRTYLTEAFF. CDR3 in DNA: TGTGCCAGCTCTCGGACATATTTAACTGAAGCTTTCTTT.

The rearrangement uses TRBV9 and TRBJ2-7; the D gene could be TRBD1 or TRBD2 (5 bases each). The CDR3 is 16 residues long. V was clipped by 1 base and J by 2 bases, with 16 bases between them. The germline V gene encodes CDR1 SGDLS and CDR2 YYNGEE. CDR3 sequence: CASSVSLGSGPYEQYF. The CDR3 nucleotides read TGTGCCAGCAGCGTAAGTCTTGGTTCGGGGCCCTACGAGCAGTACTTC.

The gene calls are TRBV19 and TRBJ1-4, with D possibly being TRBD1 (6 bases). The CDR3 loop spans 15 amino acids. Germline-derived CDR1 and CDR2 are LNHDA and SQIVND (reference sequence). Trimming took off 5 bases at V and 7 bases at J, with 17 bases between the two ends. In DNA form, the CDR3 reads TGTGCCAGTAGTTCTTGGACCGTACAGGGTGAAAAACTGTTTTTT. Translated: CASSSWTVQGEKLFF. Supplemented by reference TRBV19 and TRBJ1-4, the full variable domain reads DGGITQSPKYLFRKEGQNVTLSCEQNLNHDAMYWYRQDPGQGLRLIYYSQIVNDFQKGDIAEGYSVSREKKESFPLTVTSAQKNPTAFYLCASSSWTVQGEKLFFGSGTQLSVL.

V and J are TRBV5-1 and TRBJ2-3; 9 bases agree with TRBD2. Germline V gene lookup returns CDR1 SGHRS and CDR2 YFSETQ. J lost 3 bases, V lost 1 base, and 6 bases had no gene match. The CDR3 is 16 amino acids. Here the CDR3 reads CASSLRAGGGTDTQYF. The CDR3 bases are TGCGCCAGCAGCTTGAGAGCGGGGGGCGGGACAGATACGCAGTATTTT.

This clone was detected once. The rearrangement uses TRBV3-1 (or the pseudogene TRBV3-2) and TRBJ2-7, with 7 bases fitting TRBD1. Germline V gives CDR1 LGHDT, CDR2 YNNKEL (reference sequence). V dropped 5 bases and J dropped 7; count of bases not matched to a gene: 5. This CDR3 has 12 residues. CDR3 sequence (DNA): TGTGCCAGCAGCGAGACAGGGCGAGAGCAGTACTTC. Translated: CASSETGREQYF.

The chain links TRBV15 to TRBJ2-7; D could derive from TRBD1 or TRBD2 (5 bases each). Germline V gene sequence: CDR1 LNHNV, CDR2 YYDKDF (reference sequence). This CDR3 has 14 residues. The V end was cut by 5 bases, the J end by 0 bases, with 11 bases between. The CDR3 protein is CATSPRDVSYEQYF. The DNA of the CDR3 is TGTGCCACCAGCCCTCGGGACGTCTCCTACGAGCAGTACTTC.

This rearrangement joins TRBV28 to TRBJ2-7; perhaps D is TRBD1 or TRBD2 (5 bases each). V was trimmed by 7 bases and J by 4 bases, leaving 11 bases between them. This CDR3 is built from 12 residues. Per the germline V gene, CDR1 is MDHEN and CDR2 is SYDVKM. The CDR3 region has the DNA TGTGCCAGCACCATTGAGGGGTACGAGCAGTACTTC. Translating it yields CASTIEGYEQYF.

This chain joins TRBV2 and TRBJ1-5; tentatively, D is TRBD1 (5 bases). The CDR3 spans 11 residues. Trimming shortened V by 2 bases and J by 11 bases, and 7 bases separated the two germline ends. Germline lookup yields CDR1 SNHLY and CDR2 FYNNEI. The CDR3 region is CASSEQGAQHF. As DNA, the CDR3 is TGTGCCAGCAGTGAACAGGGCGCCCAGCATTTT.